This entry is about one T cell receptor (beta chain). This sample is part of a study of T-cell memory formation after mild COVID-19. TCRdb re-derived calls from the 5' RACE reads in MiXCR, one entry per CDR3 protein. The sample holds about 340,000 distinct CDR3 sequences, approximately 15% seen once. V was clipped by 1 base and J by 3 bases, with 9 bases between them. The germline V gene has CDR1 SGHTA and CDR2 FQGNSA. This CDR3 has 14 residues. The genes are TRBV7-2 and TRBJ2-5; TRBD1 is a possible D gene (6 bases). The sample consisted of PBMCs or a T cell subset sorted from them (not recorded which). This TCR was recovered from a man between 18 and 35 years old who had mild COVID-19 (a few samples of this study predate the infection). Cell type and time point are not known. The chain's CDR3 is CASSLEYREETQYF. As DNA, the CDR3 is TGTGCCAGCAGCTTAGAGTACAGGGAAGAGACCCAGTACTTC.